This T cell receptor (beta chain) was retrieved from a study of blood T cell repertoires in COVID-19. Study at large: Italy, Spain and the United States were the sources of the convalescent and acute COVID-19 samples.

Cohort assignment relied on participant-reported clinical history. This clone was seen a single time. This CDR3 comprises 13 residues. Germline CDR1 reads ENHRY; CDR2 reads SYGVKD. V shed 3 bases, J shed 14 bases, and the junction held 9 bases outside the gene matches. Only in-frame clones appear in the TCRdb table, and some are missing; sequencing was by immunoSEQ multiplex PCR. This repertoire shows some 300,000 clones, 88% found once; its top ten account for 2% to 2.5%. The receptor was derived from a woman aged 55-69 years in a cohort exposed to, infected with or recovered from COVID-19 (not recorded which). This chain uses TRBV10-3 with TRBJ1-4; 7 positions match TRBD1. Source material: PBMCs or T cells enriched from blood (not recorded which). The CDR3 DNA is TGTGCCATCAGTGACAGGGGGGAAGGAGAGCTGTTTTTT. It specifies CAISDRGEGELFF.